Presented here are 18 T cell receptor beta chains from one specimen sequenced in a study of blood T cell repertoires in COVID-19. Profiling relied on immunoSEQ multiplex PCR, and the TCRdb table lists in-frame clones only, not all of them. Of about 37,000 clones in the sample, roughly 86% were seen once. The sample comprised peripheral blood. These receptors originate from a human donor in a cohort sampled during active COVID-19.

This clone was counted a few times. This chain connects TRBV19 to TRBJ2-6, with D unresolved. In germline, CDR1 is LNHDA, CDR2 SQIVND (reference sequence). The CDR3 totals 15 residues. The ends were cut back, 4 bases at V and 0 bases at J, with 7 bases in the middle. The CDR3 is CASSSRISGANVLTF. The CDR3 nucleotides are TGTGCCAGTAGTAGCAGGATCTCTGGGGCCAACGTCCTGACTTTC.

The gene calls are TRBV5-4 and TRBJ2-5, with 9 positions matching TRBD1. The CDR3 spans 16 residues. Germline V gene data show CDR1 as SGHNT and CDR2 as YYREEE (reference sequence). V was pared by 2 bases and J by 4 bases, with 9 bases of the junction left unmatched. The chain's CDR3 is CASSLRTGGSGETQYF. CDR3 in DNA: TGTGCCAGCAGCTTACGAACAGGGGGCTCGGGAGAGACCCAGTACTTC.

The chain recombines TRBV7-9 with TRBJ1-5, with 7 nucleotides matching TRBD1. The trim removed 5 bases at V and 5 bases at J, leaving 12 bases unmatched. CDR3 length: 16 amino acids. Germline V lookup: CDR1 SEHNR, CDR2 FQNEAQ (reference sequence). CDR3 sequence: CASSPSRQGFDQPQHF. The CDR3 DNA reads TGTGCCAGCAGCCCATCACGACAGGGATTTGATCAGCCCCAGCATTTT.

In DNA form, the CDR3 reads TGTGCCAGCAGCCCGGGACAGACCTCCTACGAGCAGTACTTC. It codes for CASSPGQTSYEQYF. The genes are TRBV7-2 and TRBJ2-7, with 7 positions matching TRBD1. CDR3 size: 14 residues. CDR1 is SGHTA and CDR2 is FQGNSA in the germline V gene. The V gene end was trimmed by 5 bases and the J gene end by 0 bases; junction bases not matched to a gene: 4.

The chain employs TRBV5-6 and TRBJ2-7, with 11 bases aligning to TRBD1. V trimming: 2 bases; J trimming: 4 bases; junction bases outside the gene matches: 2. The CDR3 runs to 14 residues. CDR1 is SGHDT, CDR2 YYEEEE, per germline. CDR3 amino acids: CASSLGTGGYEQYF. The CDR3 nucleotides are TGTGCCAGCAGCTTAGGGACAGGGGGTTACGAGCAGTACTTC.

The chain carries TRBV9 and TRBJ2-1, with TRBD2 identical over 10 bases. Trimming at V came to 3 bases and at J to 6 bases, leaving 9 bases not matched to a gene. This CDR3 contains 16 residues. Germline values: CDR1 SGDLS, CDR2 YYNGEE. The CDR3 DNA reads TGTGCCAGCAGCGACCCGGATAGCGGGGGGCCCAATGAGCAGTTCTTC. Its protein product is CASSDPDSGGPNEQFF.

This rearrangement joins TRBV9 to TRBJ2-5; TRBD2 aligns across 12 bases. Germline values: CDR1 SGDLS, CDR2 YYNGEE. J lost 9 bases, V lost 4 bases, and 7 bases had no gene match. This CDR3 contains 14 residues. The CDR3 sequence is CASSSQTSGGAQYF. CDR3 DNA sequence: TGTGCCAGCAGCTCACAGACTAGCGGGGGCGCCCAGTACTTC.

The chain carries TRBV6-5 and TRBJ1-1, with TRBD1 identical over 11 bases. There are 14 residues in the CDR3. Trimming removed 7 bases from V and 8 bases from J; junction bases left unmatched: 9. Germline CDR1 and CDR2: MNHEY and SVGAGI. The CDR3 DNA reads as TGTGCCAGCATGACGGGGGGACAGGGGGACGAAGCTTTCTTT. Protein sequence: CASMTGGQGDEAFF.

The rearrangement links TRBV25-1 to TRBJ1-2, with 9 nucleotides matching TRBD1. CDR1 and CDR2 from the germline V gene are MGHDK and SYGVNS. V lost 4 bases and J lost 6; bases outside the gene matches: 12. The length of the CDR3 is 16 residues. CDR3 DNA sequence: TGTGCCAGCAGTGCTGCCGGGACAGGGCGAGAGAATGGCTACACCTTC. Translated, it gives CASSAAGTGRENGYTF.

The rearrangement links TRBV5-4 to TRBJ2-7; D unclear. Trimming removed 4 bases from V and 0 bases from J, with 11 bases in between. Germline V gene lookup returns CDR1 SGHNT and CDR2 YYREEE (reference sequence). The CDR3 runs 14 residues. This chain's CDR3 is CASSPSGSSYEQYF. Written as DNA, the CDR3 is TGTGCCAGCAGCCCCTCAGGAAGCTCCTACGAGCAGTACTTC.

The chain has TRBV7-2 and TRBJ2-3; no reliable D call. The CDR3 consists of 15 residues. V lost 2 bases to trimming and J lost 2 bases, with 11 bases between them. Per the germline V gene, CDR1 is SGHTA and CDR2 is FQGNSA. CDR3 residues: CASSLSQTYTDTQYF. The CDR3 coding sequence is TGTGCCAGCAGCTTATCCCAAACCTACACAGATACGCAGTATTTT.

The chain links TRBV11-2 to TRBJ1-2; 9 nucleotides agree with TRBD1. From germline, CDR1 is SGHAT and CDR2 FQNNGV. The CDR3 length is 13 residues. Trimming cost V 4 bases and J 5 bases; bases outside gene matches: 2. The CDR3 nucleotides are TGTGCCAGCAGCTCGGACAGGGGATATGGCTACACCTTC. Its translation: CASSSDRGYGYTF.

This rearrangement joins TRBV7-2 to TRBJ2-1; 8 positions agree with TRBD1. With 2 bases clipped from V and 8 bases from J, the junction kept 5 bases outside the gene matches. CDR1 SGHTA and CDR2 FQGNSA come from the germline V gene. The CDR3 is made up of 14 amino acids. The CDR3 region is CASSLQGAKYEQFF. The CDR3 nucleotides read TGTGCCAGCAGCTTACAGGGGGCAAAGTATGAGCAGTTCTTC.

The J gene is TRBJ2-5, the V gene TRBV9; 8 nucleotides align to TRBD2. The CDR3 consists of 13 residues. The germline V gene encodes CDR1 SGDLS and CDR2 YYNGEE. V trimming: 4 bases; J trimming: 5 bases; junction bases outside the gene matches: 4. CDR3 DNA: TGTGCCAGCAGCCCGGGGGGGTGGGAGACCCAGTACTTC. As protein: CASSPGGWETQYF.

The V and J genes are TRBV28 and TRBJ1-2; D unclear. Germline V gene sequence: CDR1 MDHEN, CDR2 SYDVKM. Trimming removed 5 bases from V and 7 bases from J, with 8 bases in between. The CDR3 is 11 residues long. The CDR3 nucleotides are TGTGCCAGCAGTACAGAAATTGGCTACACCTTC. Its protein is CASSTEIGYTF.

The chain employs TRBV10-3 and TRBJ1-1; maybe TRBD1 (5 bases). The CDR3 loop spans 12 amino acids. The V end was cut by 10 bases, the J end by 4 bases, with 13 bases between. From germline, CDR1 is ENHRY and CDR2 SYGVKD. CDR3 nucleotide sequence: TGTGCCACCACATCGGGGGGCACTGAAGCTTTCTTT. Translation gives CATTSGGTEAFF.

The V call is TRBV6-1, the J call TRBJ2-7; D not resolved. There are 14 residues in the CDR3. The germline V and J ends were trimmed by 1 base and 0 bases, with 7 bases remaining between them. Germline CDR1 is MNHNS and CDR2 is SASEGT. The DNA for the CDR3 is TGTGCCAGCAGTGAAGTTCAGTACTCCTACGAGCAGTACTTC. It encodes CASSEVQYSYEQYF.

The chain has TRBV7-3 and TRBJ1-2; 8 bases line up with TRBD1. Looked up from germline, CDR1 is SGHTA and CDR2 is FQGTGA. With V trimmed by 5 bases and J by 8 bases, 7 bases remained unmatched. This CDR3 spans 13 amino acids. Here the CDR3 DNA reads TGTGCCAGCAGCCTCCAGGGGGCGGGCGGCTACACCTTC. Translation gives CASSLQGAGGYTF.